One sample yielded the 20 T cell receptor beta chains listed below, sequenced in a study of monozygotic twins with inflammatory bowel disease. TCRdb re-called the 5' RACE reads and catalogs CDR3 proteins one per entry, DNA excluded. This repertoire comprises more than 120,000 distinct CDR3 sequences; its ten largest clones make up 2% to 2.5%. Sequencing input: blood. Every receptor here comes from a human donor with ulcerative colitis or Crohn's disease, or a healthy co-twin of an affected twin (not recorded which).

The chain uses TRBV6-2 or TRBV6-3 and TRBJ1-5. CDR1 and CDR2 (germline): MNHEY, SVGEGT. This CDR3 contains 15 residues. The CDR3 protein is CASSGRYSVNQPQHF.

V and J are TRBV9 and TRBJ2-7; TCRdb proposes TRBD1, but this gene call is untestable without DNA. CDR3 size: 16 residues. Germline V gene data show CDR1 as SGDLS and CDR2 as YYNGEE. CDR3 loop: CASSEGGTGGPYEQYF.

The CDR3 is CASSLFFGRVDGTEAFF. The V and J genes are TRBV5-1 and TRBJ1-1. From germline, CDR1 is SGHRS and CDR2 YFSETQ. The CDR3 is 17 amino acids.

The chain joins TRBV7-3 to TRBJ2-3; TCRdb lists TRBD2, though no DNA is available to test this call. CDR3 length equals 15 residues. The V gene's germline CDR1 is SGHTA and CDR2 FQGTGA. The chain's CDR3 is CASSHGTSGGDTQYF.

This chain connects TRBV12-3 or TRBV12-4 to TRBJ2-1; TCRdb names TRBD1, which stays unverified in the absence of DNA. The CDR3 covers 20 residues. The CDR3 loop is CASSPEGWTVPHQSYNEQFF.

The rearrangement uses TRBV10-3 and TRBJ2-7; TCRdb outputs TRBD2, but without DNA this stays unchecked. The CDR3 totals 17 residues. CDR1 and CDR2 from the germline V gene are ENHRY and SYGVKD. CDR3 sequence reads: CAISARTSGMEIYEQYF.

V and J are TRBV19 and TRBJ2-3; the TCRdb call, TRBD1, lacks DNA for checking. This CDR3 spans 12 amino acids. Germline V gene lookup returns CDR1 LNHDA and CDR2 SQIVND (reference sequence). CDR3: CASSRDSSTQYF. Together with reference TRBV19 and TRBJ2-3, the CDR3 gives the full variable domain: DGGITQSPKYLFRKEGQNVTLSCEQNLNHDAMYWYRQDPGQGLRLIYYSQIVNDFQKGDIAEGYSVSREKKESFPLTVTSAQKNPTAFYLCASSRDSSTQYFGPGTRLTVL.

CDR3 in amino acids: CSARDTWTSGGADTQYF. V and J are TRBV20-1 and TRBJ2-3; absent DNA, TCRdb's TRBD2 call cannot be checked. Per germline, CDR1 DFQATT and CDR2 SNEGSKA (reference sequence). The CDR3 loop spans 17 amino acids.

The rearrangement links TRBV7-2 to TRBJ1-1. The CDR3 spans 16 residues. Germline loops: CDR1 SGHTA, CDR2 FQGNSA. The CDR3 loop is CASSPGSGLRNTEAFF.

CDR3 protein: CGSSPRTGTHEQYF. This chain connects TRBV7-2 to TRBJ2-7; the TRBD1 assignment by TCRdb is unverifiable without DNA. Germline V gene lookup returns CDR1 SGHTA and CDR2 FQGNSA. The CDR3 is 14 amino acids.

This chain links TRBV5-1 with TRBJ2-5; TCRdb's assignment of TRBD2 cannot be checked, as there is no DNA. In germline, CDR1 is SGHRS, CDR2 YFSETQ. CDR3 size: 15 residues. This CDR3 is CASSLLAGGQETQYF.

CDR3: CSATPPGWYYGYTF. The rearrangement uses TRBV20-1 and TRBJ1-2; the D call from TCRdb, TRBD1, cannot be confirmed without DNA. This CDR3 contains 14 residues. CDR1 DFQATT and CDR2 SNEGSKA come from the germline V gene (reference sequence).

V usage is TRBV29-1 and J usage is TRBJ2-3. CDR1 and CDR2 (germline): SQVTM, ANQGSEA. CDR3 length: 13 amino acids. The CDR3 loop is CSVAWTSGDTQYF.

This rearrangement joins TRBV20-1 to TRBJ2-1; the TCRdb call, TRBD2, lacks DNA for checking. CDR1 is DFQATT and CDR2 is SNEGSKA in the germline V gene (reference sequence). This CDR3 has 14 residues. The CDR3 loop is CSARVVGGAIEQFF.

The chain joins TRBV4-1 to TRBJ2-3; TCRdb picks TRBD1, but there is no DNA to check that call. In germline, CDR1 is MGHRA, CDR2 YSYEKL. The CDR3 consists of 16 residues. This chain's CDR3 is CASSHARQQGSDTQYF.

The chain employs TRBV7-2 and TRBJ2-3; TCRdb proposes TRBD1, but this gene call is untestable without DNA. Germline CDR1 and CDR2: SGHTA and FQGNSA. The CDR3 loop spans 15 amino acids. CDR3 sequence reads: CASSLGQPSTDTQYF.

The CDR3 spells CASSLLFGSSGESHPQETQYF. The chain couples TRBV28 to TRBJ2-5; TCRdb calls TRBD2, which cannot be checked without DNA. Germline loops: CDR1 MDHEN, CDR2 SYDVKM. The CDR3 loop spans 21 amino acids. Drawing the rest from reference TRBV28 and TRBJ2-5, the complete variable domain is DVKVTQSSRYLVKRTGEKVFLECVQDMDHENMFWYRQDPGLGLRLIYFSYDVKMKEKGDIPEGYSVSREKKERFSLILESASTNQTSMYLCASSLLFGSSGESHPQETQYFGPGTRLLVL.

V gene TRBV9 combines with J gene TRBJ2-3; TCRdb's D gene call, TRBD2, goes unchecked for lack of DNA. Germline lookup yields CDR1 SGDLS and CDR2 YYNGEE. The CDR3 length is 15 residues. CDR3 region: CASSVGSGPTDTQYF. Drawing the rest from reference TRBV9 and TRBJ2-3, the complete variable domain is DSGVTQTPKHLITATGQRVTLRCSPRSGDLSVYWYQQSLDQGLQFLIQYYNGEERAKGNILERFSAQQFPDLHSELNLSSLELGDSALYFCASSVGSGPTDTQYFGPGTRLTVL.

The rearrangement links TRBV7-9 to TRBJ1-1. The CDR3 totals 15 residues. Per germline, CDR1 SEHNR and CDR2 FQNEAQ (reference sequence). Here the CDR3 reads CASRPRQEMNTEAFF.

The chain links TRBV20-1 to TRBJ2-1; without DNA, the TCRdb call of TRBD2 cannot be checked. There are 16 residues in the CDR3. Per germline, CDR1 DFQATT and CDR2 SNEGSKA (reference sequence). The chain's CDR3 is CSAGGGAGSAYNEQFF.